This TCR beta chain derives from a study of blood T cell repertoires in COVID-19. About the study: PBMCs, B-cell-depleted T cells, or T cells provided the cDNA or gDNA that made up the material.

The J segment lost 3 bases and the V segment lost 1 base, leaving 7 bases of the junction unmatched. Germline CDR1 SGHNT, CDR2 YYREEE (reference sequence). The length of the CDR3 is 17 residues. Data came from immunoSEQ multiplex PCR; TCRdb stores just in-frame clones and leaves some out. The sample has about 110,000 clones; about four fifths are singletons. J is TRBJ2-3 and V is TRBV5-4, with TRBD2 matching 11 bases. Source material: peripheral blood. This TCR was recovered from a woman in her seventies with acute or convalescent COVID-19. The CDR3 loop reads CASSLNQLAGVTDTQYF. In nucleotides, the CDR3 is TGTGCCAGCAGCTTGAATCAACTAGCGGGAGTAACAGATACGCAGTATTTT.